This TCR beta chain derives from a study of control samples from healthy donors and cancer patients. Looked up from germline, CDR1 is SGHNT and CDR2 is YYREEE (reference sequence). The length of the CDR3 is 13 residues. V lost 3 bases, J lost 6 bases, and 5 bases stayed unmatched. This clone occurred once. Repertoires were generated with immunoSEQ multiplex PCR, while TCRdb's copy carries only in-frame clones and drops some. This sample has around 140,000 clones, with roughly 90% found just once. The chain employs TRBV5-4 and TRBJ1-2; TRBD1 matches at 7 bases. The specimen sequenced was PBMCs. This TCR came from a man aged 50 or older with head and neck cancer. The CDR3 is CASSSGQEDGYTF. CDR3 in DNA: TGTGCCAGCAGCTCCGGACAGGAGGATGGCTACACCTTC. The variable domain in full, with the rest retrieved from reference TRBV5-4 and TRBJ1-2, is ETGVTQSPTHLIKTRGQQVTLRCSSQSGHNTVSWYQQALGQGPQFIFQYYREEENGRGNFPPRFSGLQFPNYSSELNVNALELDDSALYLCASSSGQEDGYTFGSGTRLTVV.